Reported below is one T cell receptor (beta chain). Its antigen is unknown. The CDR3 sequence is 13 residues long. Germline V gives CDR1 SGHAT, CDR2 FQNNGV. V was pared by 0 bases and J by 8 bases, with 8 bases between. This sample was taken from a study of cytomegalovirus exposure and HLA in healthy donors. The PCR ran on 60 Vbeta and 13 Jbeta primers. Generated by immunoSEQ multiplex PCR, the TCRdb table keeps only in-frame clones and is missing some. The repertoire shows around 200,000 clones; the top ten hold over 0.95%. Notes on the study in general: Later findings reportedly placed an Asian-associated ancestry cluster below the 666-donor mean for N-insertions. Listed as cytomegalovirus-associated were 150 to 200 TCR beta chains.

Sequencing was performed on PBMCs. The chain uses TRBV11-2 and TRBJ1-3; D ambiguous. This TCR came from a girl under 10 years old in good health and CMV-seropositive. The DNA for the CDR3 is TGTGCCAGCAGCTTAGATCGGCGGGACACCATATATTTT. The encoded protein is CASSLDRRDTIYF.